The 18 T cell receptor beta chains below all came from one sample that was sequenced in a study of blood T cell repertoires in COVID-19. Profiled with immunoSEQ multiplex PCR; TCRdb holds only in-frame clones, not every one. The data contain fewer than 700,000 clones, less than 90% of them singletons. Source material: peripheral blood. The receptors were gathered from a woman aged 50 to 60 with COVID-19, enrolled during active disease.

Only one count was recorded for this clone. V usage is TRBV6-5 and J usage is TRBJ1-2, with 9 nucleotides matching TRBD1. The CDR3 is 14 residues long. The V gene end was trimmed by 7 bases and the J gene end by 8 bases; junction bases not matched to a gene: 11. Looked up from germline, CDR1 is MNHEY and CDR2 is SVGAGI. CDR3 bases: TGTGCCAGCACCAAACAGTGGGACAGGGCAGGCTACACCTTC. Amino acids: CASTKQWDRAGYTF.

This chain connects TRBV7-6 to TRBJ2-5; 10 bases map to TRBD2. Trimming cost V 3 bases and J 4 bases; bases outside gene matches: 11. Germline values: CDR1 SGHVS, CDR2 FNYEAQ. This CDR3 has 17 residues. This CDR3 reads CASSFPSGGPRGETQYF. CDR3 nucleotides: TGTGCCAGCAGCTTCCCTAGCGGGGGCCCTAGGGGAGAGACCCAGTACTTC.

The DNA for the CDR3 is TGCGCCAGCAGCTTGGGTGGACAGATATTCCAAGAGACCCAGTACTTC. Its translation is CASSLGGQIFQETQYF. V is TRBV5-1 and J is TRBJ2-5; possibly TRBD1 for D (6 bases). CDR3 length: 16 residues. Looked up from germline, CDR1 is SGHRS and CDR2 is YFSETQ. With 0 bases removed from V and 1 base from J, the gap between germline ends came to 13 bases.

The CDR3 here is CASTPVGGDHEQYF. The CDR3 bases are TGTGCCAGCACCCCGGTGGGGGGGGATCACGAGCAGTACTTC. The chain carries TRBV11-2 and TRBJ2-7; TRBD2 aligns across 7 bases. In germline, CDR1 is SGHAT, CDR2 FQNNGV. This CDR3 comprises 14 residues. V lost 7 bases to trimming and J lost 5 bases; unmatched junction nucleotides: 11.

This clone was counted once. V usage is TRBV7-9 and J usage is TRBJ2-1; TRBD1 aligns across 7 bases. The junction had 2 bases not matched to a gene; V was cut back by 6 bases and J by 0 bases. The CDR3 length is 14 residues. The germline CDR1 and CDR2 sequences are SEHNR and FQNEAQ (reference sequence). The CDR3 region has the DNA TGTGCCAGCAGGACAGGGAGCTCCTACAATGAGCAGTTCTTC. This translates into CASRTGSSYNEQFF.

This chain links TRBV4-1 with TRBJ1-2; D gene uncertain. Looked up from germline, CDR1 is MGHRA and CDR2 is YSYEKL. Trimming shortened V by 2 bases and J by 8 bases, and 18 bases separated the two germline ends. The CDR3 runs to 15 residues. The CDR3 bases are TGCGCCAGCAGCCAAACTCCCGGAGTTTTCTGGGGCTACACCTTC. Translating gives CASSQTPGVFWGYTF.

CDR3 DNA: TGTGCCTCAAACTCAGGTTCCAGCTCCTACAATGAGCAGTTCTTC. This encodes CASNSGSSSYNEQFF. V gene TRBV30 combines with J gene TRBJ2-1; D uncertain. V dropped 7 bases and J dropped 0 bases, with 16 bases sitting between them. In germline, CDR1 is GTSNPN, CDR2 SVGIG (reference sequence). The CDR3 sequence is 15 residues long. Full variable domain (remainder filled in from reference TRBV30 and TRBJ2-1): SQTIHQWPATLVQPVGSPLSLECTVEGTSNPNLYWYRQAAGRGLQLLFYSVGIGQISSEVPQNLSASRPQDRQFILSSKKLLLSDSGFYLCASNSGSSSYNEQFFGPGTRLTVL.

The CDR3 sequence is CASSVSSGGETQYF. CDR3 bases: TGTGCCAGCAGCGTCTCGTCCGGGGGGGAGACCCAGTACTTC. This chain uses TRBV9 with TRBJ2-5; 7 nucleotides agree with TRBD2. V lost 2 bases and J lost 5; bases outside the gene matches: 6. This CDR3 spans 14 amino acids. The germline gives CDR1 SGDLS, CDR2 YYNGEE.

The CDR3, as DNA: TGTGCCAGCTCACCCGGCGGGGGGCGGCAGGTGGGGGCTTTCTTT. Translated: CASSPGGGRQVGAFF. The V call is TRBV18, the J call TRBJ1-1; TRBD1 might be the D (6 bases). V was trimmed by 3 bases and J by 11 bases, leaving 22 bases between them. The CDR3 consists of 15 residues. Germline V gene lookup returns CDR1 KGHSH and CDR2 LQKENI.

The rearrangement uses TRBV29-1 and TRBJ1-1, with a tentative D call TRBD1 (5 bases). The CDR3 sequence is 13 residues long. The V end was cut by 7 bases, the J end by 3 bases, with 15 bases between. Germline V gene data show CDR1 as SQVTM and CDR2 as ANQGSEA. The CDR3: CSAPVWGDTEAFF. For the CDR3, the DNA is TGCAGCGCCCCAGTTTGGGGGGACACTGAAGCTTTCTTT.

V usage is TRBV4-1 and J usage is TRBJ2-7, with 7 bases that match TRBD1. Germline CDR1 reads MGHRA; CDR2 reads YSYEKL. Germline trimming cut 6 bases from V and 2 bases from J; bases unmatched to any gene: 4. This CDR3 has 13 residues. The DNA of the CDR3 is TGCGCCAGCAGTCCGGGACAGCCCTACGAGCAGTACTTC. This encodes CASSPGQPYEQYF.

This chain connects TRBV9 to TRBJ1-2; D is possibly TRBD1 (5 bases). Trimming shortened V by 0 bases and J by 8 bases, and 17 bases separated the two germline ends. Germline V lookup: CDR1 SGDLS, CDR2 YYNGEE. This CDR3 has 15 residues. CDR3 nucleotides: TGTGCCAGCAGCGTAGCTAGCGGGTCAGGGTACGGCTACACCTTC. Protein sequence: CASSVASGSGYGYTF.

The chain is built from TRBV27 and TRBJ1-6, with TRBD1 identical over 8 bases. This CDR3 is built from 14 residues. In germline, CDR1 is MNHEY, CDR2 SMNVEV (reference sequence). Trimming took 6 bases from V and 7 from J; bases not matched to a gene: 5. For the CDR3, the DNA is TGTGCCAGCAGCCCCGGGACAGGCAATTCACCCCTCCACTTT. It specifies CASSPGTGNSPLHF.

The chain combines TRBV4-2 with TRBJ2-5; 8 positions agree with TRBD2. The CDR3 is made up of 17 amino acids. J lost 4 bases, V lost 0 bases, and 10 bases had no gene match. In germline, CDR1 is LGHNA, CDR2 YNFKEQ. The CDR3 loop is CASSQEVGRGGGETQYF. The DNA for the CDR3 is TGTGCCAGCAGCCAAGAAGTTGGACGGGGGGGCGGAGAGACCCAGTACTTC.

The chain combines TRBV28 with TRBJ1-1, with a possible D match to TRBD1 (6 bases). Germline lookup yields CDR1 MDHEN and CDR2 SYDVKM. The CDR3 has 13 residues. Trimming took 6 bases from V and 3 from J, leaving 11 bases between them. The chain's CDR3 is CASSLTGYTEAFF. CDR3 coding DNA: TGTGCCAGCAGCCTAACAGGGTACACTGAAGCTTTCTTT.

CDR3 nucleotide sequence: TGTGCTAGTGGTTTGCCACACGGGACAGCCTTCTATGGCTACACCTTC. This sequence encodes CASGLPHGTAFYGYTF. The rearrangement uses TRBV12-5 and TRBJ1-2; 7 bases line up with TRBD1. Germline CDR1 reads LGHNT; CDR2 reads FRNRAP. The CDR3 runs 16 residues. V gave up 2 bases and J gave up 4 bases; unmatched junction bases: 10. The complete variable domain, with remaining parts taken from reference TRBV12-5 and TRBJ1-2, reads DARVTQTPRHKVTEMGQEVTMRCQPILGHNTVFWYRQTMMQGLELLAYFRNRAPLDDSGMPKDRFSAEMPDATLATLKIQPSEPRDSAVYFCASGLPHGTAFYGYTFGSGTRLTVV.

The chain carries TRBV29-1 and TRBJ1-2; D gene uncertain. V dropped 4 bases and J dropped 3 bases, with 6 bases sitting between them. CDR3 length: 11 residues. Germline CDR1 reads SQVTM; CDR2 reads ANQGSEA. The CDR3 protein is CSVVRDYGYTF. The DNA of the CDR3 is TGCAGCGTTGTACGGGACTATGGCTACACCTTC.

This clone was seen only once. This chain connects TRBV19 to TRBJ2-5, with D unclear. The CDR3 has 14 amino acids. CDR1 and CDR2 from the germline V gene are LNHDA and SQIVND (reference sequence). Trimming cost V 5 bases and J 7 bases, with 17 bases left between them. CDR3 coding DNA: TGTGCCAGTAGTCCGCTTTTGGGCGCAACGACCCAGTACTTC. It translates to CASSPLLGATTQYF.